This passage covers 17 T cell receptor beta chains from one sample sequenced in a study of T-cell memory formation after mild COVID-19. TCRdb re-called the 5' RACE reads with MiXCR, one entry per CDR3 protein. This sample has 110,000 to 150,000 distinct CDR3 sequences, with 11% to 15% found just once. The sequencing input was PBMCs or a T cell subset sorted from them (not recorded which). These receptors were taken from an adult woman who had mild COVID-19 (a few samples of this study predate the infection). Cell type and time point are not known.

In its sample, this clonotype was seen a few times. The chain links TRBV7-9 to TRBJ1-6; no firm D call. The ends were cut back, 5 bases at V and 3 bases at J, with 14 bases in the middle. The V gene's germline CDR1 is SEHNR and CDR2 FQNEAQ (reference sequence). This CDR3 contains 16 residues. The CDR3 sequence: CASSQNMGFYNSPLHF. The CDR3 DNA reads TGTGCCAGCAGCCAGAACATGGGGTTCTATAATTCACCCCTCCACTTT.

The chain carries TRBV29-1 and TRBJ2-2; the D is unclear. V dropped 4 bases and J dropped 2 bases, with 8 bases sitting between them. Germline V lookup: CDR1 SQVTM, CDR2 ANQGSEA. CDR3 length: 13 residues. The DNA for the CDR3 is TGCAGCGTTGTGGTCGGAAACACCGGGGAGCTGTTTTTT. Translation: CSVVVGNTGELFF.

This clonotype was counted between two and nine times. This rearrangement joins TRBV4-1 to TRBJ2-1, with 13 bases lining up with TRBD2. Germline V gene sequence: CDR1 MGHRA, CDR2 YSYEKL. This CDR3 has 17 residues. J was trimmed by 5 bases and V by 3 bases; bases with no gene match: 7. The CDR3 DNA reads TGCGCCAGCAGCCAGACCTCCGGGACTAGCGGGGACAATGAGCAGTTCTTC. Residues: CASSQTSGTSGDNEQFF.

The genes are TRBV9 and TRBJ2-4; D is undetermined. The germline V gene has CDR1 SGDLS and CDR2 YYNGEE. V dropped 0 bases and J dropped 1 base, with 8 bases sitting between them. CDR3 length: 15 amino acids. The DNA for the CDR3 is TGTGCCAGCAGCGTAGGAGGTAACGCCAAAAACATTCAGTACTTC. Translation gives CASSVGGNAKNIQYF. Together with reference TRBV9 and TRBJ2-4, the CDR3 gives the full variable domain: DSGVTQTPKHLITATGQRVTLRCSPRSGDLSVYWYQQSLDQGLQFLIQYYNGEERAKGNILERFSAQQFPDLHSELNLSSLELGDSALYFCASSVGGNAKNIQYFGAGTRLSVL.

The rearrangement links TRBV3-1 to TRBJ2-5; D is perhaps TRBD1 (6 bases). This CDR3 has 15 residues. Germline V gene sequence: CDR1 LGHDT, CDR2 YNNKEL (reference sequence). The V end lost 0 bases, the J end lost 2 bases, and 10 bases lay between the germline ends. This CDR3 reads CASSQDWTEQETQYF. The DNA of the CDR3 is TGTGCCAGCAGCCAAGATTGGACAGAACAAGAGACCCAGTACTTC.

J is TRBJ2-1 and V is TRBV4-1; TRBD2 agrees at 12 bases. Losses at the gene ends were 0 bases for V and 8 bases for J; bases not matched to a gene: 11. Germline assignment: CDR1 MGHRA and CDR2 YSYEKL. The CDR3 has 18 amino acids. Written as DNA, the CDR3 is TGCGCCAGCAGCCAAGACTCTAGCGGGGGGGCGGTAGGGGATGAGCAGTTCTTC. Residues: CASSQDSSGGAVGDEQFF.

This rearrangement joins TRBV12-3 or TRBV12-4 to TRBJ2-1, with D perhaps TRBD2 (5 bases). CDR3 length: 14 amino acids. The V end was cut by 5 bases, the J end by 7 bases, with 15 bases between. DNA for the CDR3: TGTGCCAGCAGTCCTAGAGGGTACGGAAATGAGCAGTTCTTC. This encodes CASSPRGYGNEQFF.

This clonotype was seen repeatedly, ten times or more. The chain is built from TRBV5-1 and TRBJ1-1, with 7 bases lining up with TRBD1. Trimming at V came to 0 bases and at J to 11 bases, leaving 4 bases not matched to a gene. The V gene's germline CDR1 is SGHRS and CDR2 YFSETQ. The CDR3 is made up of 12 amino acids. CDR3 DNA sequence: TGCGCCAGCAGCTTGGTAGGGGGCGACGCTTTCTTT. It encodes CASSLVGGDAFF.

V is TRBV4-3 and J is TRBJ2-7; 9 bases fit TRBD1. V gave up 1 base and J gave up 0 bases; unmatched junction bases: 1. Germline loops: CDR1 LGHNA, CDR2 YSLEER. The CDR3 has 15 residues. CDR3 DNA sequence: TGCGCCAGCAGCCAAGGGACAGGGGCCTCCTACGAGCAGTACTTC. As protein: CASSQGTGASYEQYF.

The V gene is TRBV5-1, the J gene TRBJ1-1, with a weak D call TRBD1 (5 bases). V was shortened by 0 bases and J by 0 bases, with 9 bases between the two germline ends. The length of the CDR3 is 15 residues. Germline V gene lookup returns CDR1 SGHRS and CDR2 YFSETQ. The CDR3 loop reads CASSLVRGLNTEAFF. CDR3 sequence (DNA): TGCGCCAGCAGCTTGGTCCGGGGACTGAACACTGAAGCTTTCTTT.

This chain uses TRBV4-3 with TRBJ1-1, with D tentatively TRBD1 (5 bases). The ends were cut back, 0 bases at V and 6 bases at J, with 23 bases in the middle. This CDR3 is built from 18 residues. CDR1 LGHNA and CDR2 YSLEER come from the germline V gene. The CDR3 DNA sequence: TGCGCCAGCAGCCAAGAGGGACGGATACCGGGGGTAGTTCCTGAAGCTTTCTTT. Protein sequence: CASSQEGRIPGVVPEAFF.

For the CDR3, the DNA is TGCGCCAGCAGTCAATCGAAGGGTGGAAACACCATATATTTT. Translating it yields CASSQSKGGNTIYF. V usage is TRBV23-1 and J usage is TRBJ1-3, with D hard to call. TRBV23-1 is an ORF, with its function uncertain. The CDR3 consists of 14 residues. V dropped 0 bases and J dropped 3 bases, with 6 bases sitting between them.

This clonotype was recorded a few times. The chain couples TRBV4-3 to TRBJ2-6, with a tentative D call TRBD1 (5 bases). Germline CDR1 LGHNA, CDR2 YSLEER. The CDR3 consists of 16 residues. V was pared by 0 bases and J by 1 base, with 7 bases between. In DNA, the CDR3 is TGCGCCAGCAGCCAAGAGCAGGGTTCTGGGGCCAACGTCCTGACTTTC. This codes for CASSQEQGSGANVLTF.

V gene TRBV13 combines with J gene TRBJ1-2; D perhaps matches TRBD1 (6 bases). Germline CDR1 is PRHDT and CDR2 is FYEKMQ (reference sequence). This CDR3 region has 13 residues. V gave up 5 bases and J gave up 5 bases, with 12 bases separating them. Written as DNA, the CDR3 is TGTGCCAGCAGCCTGCGACAGGCGTATGGCTACACCTTC. Protein: CASSLRQAYGYTF.

This rearrangement joins TRBV5-6 to TRBJ2-7, with 11 bases aligning to TRBD2. CDR1 and CDR2 (germline): SGHDT, YYEEEE. The V segment lost 4 bases and the J segment 2 bases; nucleotides outside the gene matches: 8. The CDR3 loop spans 16 amino acids. The CDR3 bases are TGTGCCAGCAGCGACCGAACTAGCGGGAGAACCTACGAGCAGTACTTC. Residues: CASSDRTSGRTYEQYF.

This clonotype showed up just a few times. V and J are TRBV9 and TRBJ2-7; D is unresolved. Germline V gene lookup returns CDR1 SGDLS and CDR2 YYNGEE. CDR3 length equals 14 residues. Trimming took 0 bases from V and 2 from J, leaving 9 bases between them. The CDR3 loop is CASSVGDSTYEQYF. The CDR3 DNA sequence: TGTGCCAGCAGCGTAGGGGATAGCACCTACGAGCAGTACTTC.

The table lists this clonotype with a few counts. The chain employs TRBV20-1 and TRBJ1-2, with a possible D match to TRBD1 (5 bases). CDR3 size: 14 residues. Trimming shortened V by 0 bases and J by 3 bases, and 11 bases separated the two germline ends. CDR1 and CDR2 from the germline V gene are DFQATT and SNEGSKA (reference sequence). This CDR3 is CSARDRGHDYGYTF. The CDR3 DNA follows: TGCAGTGCTAGAGATCGGGGCCACGACTATGGCTACACCTTC.